The clone carrying this TCR beta chain was counted many times. The antigen remains undetermined. CDR3 length: 14 residues. V was cut by 2 bases and J by 2 bases, with 8 bases left in between. This sample was taken from a study of blood T cells in healthy people across ages. Regarding the study as a whole: Both higher diversity and more naive CD4+ cells marked long-lived donors when set against aged donors.

A second about 7 to 12 cycle PCR used barcoded and J-beta primers. The template-switch adaptor, which had 12 random nucleotides, put a tag on each cDNA molecule. TCRdb recomputed calls from the 5' RACE reads with MiXCR, one row per CDR3 protein. The data hold some 900,000 distinct CDR3 sequences, with around 26% observed a single time. The V call is TRBV12-3 or TRBV12-4, the J call TRBJ2-3; TRBD1 is a possible D gene (5 bases). This clonotype was obtained from a woman of 80 years or more in good health. The sequencing sample was made of blood. This CDR3 reads CASSLPGITDTQYF. The CDR3 DNA is TGTGCCAGCAGTTTACCAGGGATCACAGATACGCAGTATTTT.